Described below is a single T cell receptor beta chain sequence and its context. This clonotype was seen more than once but under ten times. The specificity of this receptor is unknown. The sample holds no much larger clone one base away, and base qualities are not on file. The data belong to a study of vaccination and CD4 T cells after COVID-19 (dated by TCRdb to between 2022 and 2023). About the study as a whole: In the convalescent cohort there were six males and four females, among whom were two Hispanic individuals, seven Caucasians, two Asians and one multiracial person. Post-COVID blood samples were collected from convalescent patients a median of roughly 100 days after diagnosis, with a range of roughly 30 to 161 days. Post-vaccine blood samples were collected a median of about 11 weeks after the second vaccine dose, ranging from roughly 12 to 250 days. Two doses of either the Pfizer-BioNTech BNT162b2 vaccine (n=8) or the Moderna mRNA-1273 vaccine (n=2) were administered to participants. At the TCR clonotype level, an earlier paper using these donors assessed memory CD4+ T cell crossreactivity between SARS-CoV-2 and common cold coronavirus spike proteins. In under 13 COVID-19 convalescent patients and a few infection-naive healthy vaccine recipients, researchers compared the spike-specific CD4+ TCR repertoire from before mRNA vaccination with the repertoire from after. Culture stimuli were overlapping spike peptide pools from SARS-CoV-2 and from the common cold coronaviruses HCoV-NL63, HCoV-OC43 and HCoV-229E. In control cultures, a CEFX viral epitope pool was used as positive control, an HIV-1 Nef peptide pool was used as negative control, or no peptide was added.

Here V drops 5 bases and J drops 6 bases, and the junction holds 8 bases not matched to any gene. CDR1 MNHNS and CDR2 SASEGT are derived from the germline V gene. Its CDR3 holds 14 amino acids, cysteine through phenylalanine. The only DNA kept is the CDR3, 42 bases in frame from the first base. The sample's treatment or condition label, decoded: approximately 9-day PBMC culture with coronavirus spike peptide pools or control peptides (ViraFEST assay). CD4+ T cells from unexposed donors were collected before the COVID-19 pandemic (2011-2018). The study used the ViraFEST assay, which expanded antigen-specific T cells with peptide pools and then identified expanded clonotypes by TCR sequencing. PBMCs were cultured at fewer than 2.5 million per well in IMDM supplemented with 5% human AB serum and roughly 10 IU/ml IL-2, with 9.5 to 10 ug/ml peptide pools added. On days 3 and 7, half of the culture medium was replaced with fresh IL-2-containing medium. CD4+ T cells were isolated after roughly nine days of culture through negative selection using the EasySep CD4+ T cell isolation kit. Unexposed donor CD4+ T cells were tested for reactivity to SARS-CoV-2 S and N and four common cold coronavirus spike pools, as cell number allowed. Ficoll-Paque Plus gradient centrifugation was used to isolate PBMCs from whole blood, and the isolated PBMCs were then either used fresh or cryopreserved at -140C. Triplicate wells were generally used for each culture condition. Leukapheresis product for the unexposed donors was bought commercially.

What the work shows at the level of the full study, not this receptor alone: The median number of SARS-CoV-2-reactive clonotypes rose from fewer than 25 after infection to about 40 after vaccination, but the change was not significant. Of the vaccine-specific clones in convalescent patients, 304 of 307, or nearly all, reacted only to SARS-CoV-2 spike and did not cross-react with common cold coronaviruses. Relatively few convalescent patients were included in the study, and early timepoints after natural infection were not analyzed. Among the post-vaccine SARS-CoV-2-reactive clones in convalescent patients, a median approximately 90% showed up only after vaccination, which suggests vaccine-specific priming.

Library preparation was by PCR. TCR sequencing of DNA from cultured CD4+ T cells used the Oncomine TCR Beta short-read assay at the Johns Hopkins FTIC core. The QIAamp micro DNA kit was used to extract genomic DNA from the cultured CD4+ T cells. Oncomine TCR Beta libraries from cultured CD4+ T cells were pooled using unique dual indexes and sequenced on an Illumina iSeq 100. The study's own analysis went as follows. Non-productive sequences were removed, and CDR3s not starting with C, not ending with F or W, or shorter than 7 amino acids were discarded. The MANAFEST web application identified antigen-specific clonotypes by comparing peptide-stimulated wells against reference wells and other culture wells. For a clone to be called positive, the clone needed an FDR below 0.05, an odds ratio above 5, and a productive frequency above 0.1% in at least two of three replicate wells. Clonotypes that were significantly expanded in both SARS-CoV-2 spike wells and at least one common cold coronavirus spike condition were defined as cross-reactive. Using R version 3.6.1, CDR3 homology was evaluated through Levenshtein distances (stringdist) along with unrooted phylogenetic trees (ape). TCRdb reprocessed the public reads (quality trimming at Q25 with fastp, clone calling with MiXCR) and kept in-frame beta chains. Rows are unified per CDR3 protein, each entry keeping the most common DNA and genes. These V and J calls are TCRdb output, not the study's own analysis. The table for this sample lists approximately 9,300 distinct CDR3 sequences; approximately 57% of them were counted only once. 20% to 25% of the sample is held by the ten biggest clonotypes.

The TCR originated in a human donor in good health. Specimen: CD4+ T cells from blood, cultured in vitro. The chain was built from TRBV6-1 and TRBJ2-7, and TRBD2 aligns with 9 junction nucleotides. Here the CDR3 is given as CASSLAGLSGEQYF. DNA sequence: TGTGCCAGCAGTCTAGCGGGACTTTCGGGCGAGCAGTACTTC.